A single sample gave rise to the 7 T cell receptor beta chains below, sequenced in a study of cytomegalovirus exposure and HLA in healthy donors. Both 60 Vbeta primers and 13 Jbeta primers went into the PCR. Clones were read by immunoSEQ multiplex PCR, and TCRdb kept only the in-frame ones, dropping some. This sample's clone table lists roughly 78,000 clones. What was sequenced was PBMCs. Source of these receptors: a boy aged 5-17 years in good health and CMV-seronegative.

J is TRBJ2-7 and V is TRBV7-2; D is possibly TRBD1 (5 bases). Germline-derived CDR1 and CDR2 are SGHTA and FQGNSA. V lost 1 base and J 12 bases, leaving 16 bases between the germline ends. CDR3 length: 13 residues. The DNA of the CDR3 is TGTGCCAGCAGCTTAGTGGGGCCAGGCTTAGGGTACTTC. It yields the protein CASSLVGPGLGYF.

The gene calls are TRBV25-1 and TRBJ1-3; 8 bases match TRBD1. After removal of 3 bases from V and 2 bases from J, the junction contained 3 bases not matched to a gene. The germline V gene encodes CDR1 MGHDK and CDR2 SYGVNS. The CDR3 is made up of 15 amino acids. CDR3 bases: TGTGCCAGCAGTGACCTACAGGGGGCTGGAAACACCATATATTTT. This translates into CASSDLQGAGNTIYF.

The chain is built from TRBV25-1 and TRBJ2-1, with TRBD1 as a possible D gene (6 bases). The V gene's germline CDR1 is MGHDK and CDR2 SYGVNS. The CDR3 runs 15 residues. V lost 1 base to trimming and J lost 5 bases, with 12 bases between them. CDR3 residues: CASSESGQIDNEQFF. CDR3 DNA: TGTGCCAGCAGTGAATCAGGACAGATAGACAATGAGCAGTTCTTC.

The chain recombines TRBV28 with TRBJ1-5; 9 nucleotides align to TRBD1. The CDR3 sequence is 14 residues long. Per the germline V gene, CDR1 is MDHEN and CDR2 is SYDVKM. The V gene end was trimmed by 3 bases and the J gene end by 6 bases; junction bases not matched to a gene: 3. This chain's CDR3 is CASSLTGGVQPQHF. The CDR3 DNA follows: TGTGCCAGCAGTTTGACAGGGGGAGTTCAGCCCCAGCATTTT.

This rearrangement joins TRBV9 to TRBJ1-2, with D perhaps matching TRBD1 (5 bases). The germline V gene has CDR1 SGDLS and CDR2 YYNGEE. CDR3 length: 14 residues. V was clipped by 3 bases and J by 3 bases, with 12 bases between them. CDR3 region: CASSDLQGDYGYTF. Written as DNA, the CDR3 is TGTGCCAGCAGCGACCTACAAGGGGACTATGGCTACACCTTC.

The CDR3 here is CASSAADGYTF. As DNA, the CDR3 is TGTGCCAGCAGCGCCGCGGATGGCTACACCTTC. V and J are TRBV11-1 and TRBJ1-2, with D unresolved. The ends were cut back, 5 bases at V and 6 bases at J, with 7 bases in the middle. The CDR3 extends over 11 amino acids. Germline V gene sequence: CDR1 SGHAT, CDR2 FQDESV (reference sequence).

The V and J genes are TRBV9 and TRBJ1-1; D is unclear. Germline V gene sequence: CDR1 SGDLS, CDR2 YYNGEE. This CDR3 region has 13 residues. V dropped 1 base and J dropped 4 bases, with 8 bases sitting between them. The chain's CDR3 is CASSVRVGTEAFF. In DNA, the CDR3 is TGTGCCAGCAGCGTACGGGTTGGCACTGAAGCTTTCTTT.